The clone carrying this T cell receptor beta chain showed up many times. Its antigen remains unknown. This sample is drawn from a study of read filtering for tumor transcriptome and immune sequencing. Study as a whole: By R-ISS, stages I, II and III held about 8, 17 and 7 patients. TCR-mapped reads were about 4.05 to 10.27 million with IR-seq versus roughly 80 to 1273 with RNA-seq.

With V trimmed by 7 bases and J by 2 bases, 7 bases remained unmatched. The V gene's germline CDR1 is SGHNT and CDR2 YENEEA. This CDR3 has 16 amino acids. The library was built from around 380 ng RNA with molecular barcoded adaptors for alpha/delta and beta/gamma chains. TCRdb re-derived calls from the reads in MiXCR, one entry per CDR3 protein. This sample yields 100,000 to 150,000 distinct CDR3 sequences, of which under 15% are seen a single time; approximately 9.9% belongs to the top ten. Findings and caveats of the study: Approximately 80% of IR-seq clonotypes had one read, totaling about 3.3% of reads; RNA-seq: approximately 73% and 42%. Compared with RNA-seq, IR-seq gave much higher clonotype depth and reliability.

The rearrangement uses TRBV11-3 and TRBJ2-6, with 8 bases fitting TRBD1. Sequencing was done on a sample of a population of CD138-negative cells sorted from bone marrow. The origin of this receptor is a donor aged 40 or older with multiple myeloma. The CDR3 DNA reads as TGTGCCAGCACCCTGACAGGGGTTACTGGGGCCAACGTCCTGACTTTC. Translated, it gives CASTLTGVTGANVLTF.